This T cell receptor beta chain was profiled in a study of blood T cell repertoires in COVID-19. At the level of the study: COVID-19 samples from acute and convalescent phases originated in the United States, Italy and Spain. In each case, the material was cDNA or gDNA derived from T cells, B-cell-depleted T cells, or PBMCs.

Living in 24 US areas, the participants were between roughly 18 and 90 years of age. The CDR3 spans 15 residues. Germline V gene data show CDR1 as SEHNR and CDR2 as FQNEAQ (reference sequence). V was pared by 6 bases and J by 6 bases, with 4 bases of the junction left unmatched. In the authors' workflow: Researchers report that nucleated cell counts were estimated from reference gene primer amplification. Clones were sequenced by immunoSEQ multiplex PCR, and TCRdb holds only the in-frame ones, with some missing. From that table come the V and J calls and clone size; the DNA was used to work out D and trimming. The repertoire has approximately 260,000 clones, about nine tenths of them found once; the top ten carry about 1.2%.

The sequence was collected from a woman in her 40s with acute COVID-19. The source material was PBMCs or T cells enriched from blood (not recorded which). The chain links TRBV7-9 to TRBJ1-6, with TRBD1 identical over 11 bases. The DNA for the CDR3 is TGTGCCAGCAGACAGGACAGGGGGCCTAATTCACCCCTCCACTTT. This gives the protein CASRQDRGPNSPLHF.